This record concerns one TCR beta chain sequence. These data come from a study of blood T cells in healthy people across ages. A second roughly 7 to 11 cycle PCR used barcoded and J-beta primers. TCRdb fed the 5' RACE reads into MiXCR, producing one record per CDR3 protein. The sample gives 1,300,000 or so distinct CDR3 sequences, approximately 59% of which show up once; 6.5% to 8% is in the top ten. The CDR3 consists of 14 residues. Germline assignment: CDR1 LGHDT and CDR2 YNNKEL (reference sequence). The sequenced sample was blood. The V call is TRBV3-1, the J call TRBJ2-1; D may match TRBD1 or TRBD2 (5 bases each). The DNA end lines up better with TRBJ2-7; the J call may be wrong. The source of this sequence is a man younger than 30 in good health. The CDR3 coding sequence is TGTGCCAGCAGCCACTCGGGGCCCAACAATGAGCAGTACTTC. This gives the protein CASSHSGPNNEQYF.